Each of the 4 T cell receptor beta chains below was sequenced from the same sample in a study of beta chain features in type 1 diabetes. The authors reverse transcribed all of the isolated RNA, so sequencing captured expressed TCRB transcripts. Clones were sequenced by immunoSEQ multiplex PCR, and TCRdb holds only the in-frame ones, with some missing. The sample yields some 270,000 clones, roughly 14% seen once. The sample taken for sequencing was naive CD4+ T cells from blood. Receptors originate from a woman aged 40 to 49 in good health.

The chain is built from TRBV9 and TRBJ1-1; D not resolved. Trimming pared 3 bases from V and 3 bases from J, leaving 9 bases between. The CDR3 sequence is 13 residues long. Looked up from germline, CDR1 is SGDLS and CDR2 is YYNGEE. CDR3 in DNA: TGTGCCAGCAGCGGCGGGTATTACACTGAAGCTTTCTTT. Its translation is CASSGGYYTEAFF.

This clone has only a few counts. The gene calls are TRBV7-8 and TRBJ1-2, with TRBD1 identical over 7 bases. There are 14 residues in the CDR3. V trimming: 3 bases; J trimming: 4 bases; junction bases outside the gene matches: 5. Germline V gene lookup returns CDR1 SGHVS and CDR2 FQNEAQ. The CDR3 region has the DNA TGTGCCAGCAGCTTGGGACAGAAAGTCTATGGCTACACCTTC. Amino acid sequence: CASSLGQKVYGYTF.

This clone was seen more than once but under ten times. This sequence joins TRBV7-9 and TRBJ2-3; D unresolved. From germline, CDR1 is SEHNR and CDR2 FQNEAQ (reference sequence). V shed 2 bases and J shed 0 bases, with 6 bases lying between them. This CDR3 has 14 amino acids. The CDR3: CASSLTTSTDTQYF. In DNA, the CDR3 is TGTGCCAGCAGCTTAACTACTAGCACAGATACGCAGTATTTT.

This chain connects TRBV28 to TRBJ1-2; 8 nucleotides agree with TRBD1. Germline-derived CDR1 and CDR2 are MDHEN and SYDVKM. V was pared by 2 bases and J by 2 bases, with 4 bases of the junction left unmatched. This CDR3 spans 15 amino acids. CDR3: CASSLPGGPNYGYTF. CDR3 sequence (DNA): TGTGCCAGCAGTTTACCAGGGGGCCCGAACTATGGCTACACCTTC.